These 16 T cell receptor beta chains were sequenced from one sample in a study of cytomegalovirus exposure and HLA in healthy donors (dated by TCRdb to about 2017). Library preparation employed the immunoSEQ multiplex PCR assay. For the multiplex PCR, a mixture combining 60 forward primers for TCR Vbeta segments and 13 reverse primers for TCR Jbeta segments was used. The source is immuneACCESS, and TCRdb retained only in-frame sequences with V and J called. Part of the clones is not carried over; for the studies checked, unresolved V genes explain less than half of this, and the remainder is unexplained. For this sample there are approximately 110,000 clones; 65% to 80% appear just once. Roughly 4.4% of the sample rests with the top ten. The sequencing input was PBMCs. Every receptor here comes from a man aged 25-45 years in good health and CMV-seropositive.

In this sample, this clone turned up once. The chain combines TRBV29-1 with TRBJ1-1, with D perhaps matching TRBD1 (6 bases). CDR3 length: 13 amino acids. The germline V gene encodes CDR1 SQVTM and CDR2 ANQGSEA. Trimming removed 5 bases from V and 0 bases from J, with 10 bases in between. The CDR3 sequence is CSVWTALNTEAFF. The CDR3 nucleotides are TGCAGCGTTTGGACAGCTTTGAACACTGAAGCTTTCTTT. The full variable domain, completed using reference TRBV29-1 and TRBJ1-1, is SAVISQKPSRDICQRGTSLTIQCQVDSQVTMMFWYRQQPGQSLTLIATANQGSEATYESGFVIDKFPISRPNLTFSTLTVSNMSPEDSSIYLCSVWTALNTEAFFGQGTRLTVV.

The rearrangement joins TRBV21-1 to TRBJ2-7; the table calls TRBD1, which could not be checked here. TRBV21-1 is labeled a pseudogene. CDR3 length equals 12 residues. As DNA, the CDR3 is TGTGCCAGCAGACAGGGCTACTACGAGCAGTACTTC. It encodes CASRQGYYEQYF.

This clone came up a few times. The V and J genes are TRBV6-5 and TRBJ2-7; D remains unclear. Germline lookup yields CDR1 MNHEY and CDR2 SVGAGI. Trimming left V 6 bases short and J 6 bases short, with 15 bases between. CDR3 length equals 13 residues. This CDR3 is CASSPTPRGEQYF. The CDR3 region has the DNA TGTGCCAGCAGCCCCACCCCCCGCGGCGAGCAGTACTTC.

V and J are TRBV6-6 and TRBJ2-7, with D perhaps TRBD2 (7 bases). The CDR3 length is 14 residues. The germline V gene has CDR1 MNHNY and CDR2 SVGAGI (reference sequence). Trimming took 6 bases from V and 5 from J, leaving 17 bases between them. The CDR3 nucleotides read TGTGCCAGCAGCCCCGTATGGGGGGGCCACGAGCAGTACTTC. Translated: CASSPVWGGHEQYF.

This chain links TRBV18 with TRBJ2-2; D is possibly TRBD2 (6 bases). V was cut by 4 bases and J by 6 bases, with 9 bases left in between. Looked up from germline, CDR1 is KGHSH and CDR2 is LQKENI. The CDR3 consists of 13 residues. CDR3 DNA sequence: TGTGCCAGCTCACTCGGGGAGGCCGGGGAGCTGTTTTTT. Protein sequence: CASSLGEAGELFF. The variable domain in full, with the rest retrieved from reference TRBV18 and TRBJ2-2, is NAGVMQNPRHLVRRRGQEARLRCSPMKGHSHVYWYRQLPEEGLKFMVYLQKENIIDESGMPKERFSAEFPKEGPSILRIQQVVRGDSAAYFCASSLGEAGELFFGEGSRLTVL.

This chain uses TRBV28 with TRBJ2-3, with a weak D call TRBD1 (7 bases). The CDR3 totals 15 residues. Germline V gene data show CDR1 as MDHEN and CDR2 as SYDVKM. The V and J ends lost 4 bases and 5 bases respectively, with 16 bases between them. In DNA form, the CDR3 reads TGTGCCAGCAGTTCAGGGGGGACGGATGGAGATACGCAGTATTTT. Its protein is CASSSGGTDGDTQYF. Full variable domain (outside the CDR3, taken from reference TRBV28 and TRBJ2-3): DVKVTQSSRYLVKRTGEKVFLECVQDMDHENMFWYRQDPGLGLRLIYFSYDVKMKEKGDIPEGYSVSREKKERFSLILESASTNQTSMYLCASSSGGTDGDTQYFGPGTRLTVL.

This chain joins TRBV11-2 and TRBJ1-4; D remains ambiguous. Trimming cost V 8 bases and J 0 bases, with 7 bases left between them. CDR1 and CDR2 from the germline V gene are SGHAT and FQNNGV. The CDR3 loop spans 13 amino acids. This CDR3 is CASERTTNEKLFF. The CDR3 nucleotides read TGTGCCAGCGAGAGAACAACTAATGAAAAACTGTTTTTT. Supplemented by reference TRBV11-2 and TRBJ1-4, the full variable domain reads EAGVAQSPRYKIIEKRQSVAFWCNPISGHATLYWYQQILGQGPKLLIQFQNNGVVDDSQLPKDRFSAERLKGVDSTLKIQPAKLEDSAVYLCASERTTNEKLFFGSGTQLSVL.

CDR3 amino acids: CASSSSQGGYTEAFF. CDR3 DNA: TGCGCCAGCAGTTCGTCTCAGGGAGGCTACACTGAAGCTTTCTTT. The rearrangement uses TRBV10-1 and TRBJ1-1; tentative D call: TRBD1 (5 bases). V dropped 5 bases and J dropped 3 bases, with 16 bases sitting between them. Germline CDR1 is WNHNN and CDR2 is SYGVQD (reference sequence). The CDR3 consists of 15 residues.

The CDR3 is CASSLESTDTQYF. In nucleotides, the CDR3 is TGTGCCAGCAGCTTAGAGTCTACAGATACGCAGTATTTT. This sequence joins TRBV11-3 and TRBJ2-3; D gene uncertain. Deletions cut 0 bases from V and 3 bases from J, with 4 bases between. Germline V gene lookup returns CDR1 SGHNT and CDR2 YENEEA. The CDR3 runs to 13 residues.

Only a few counts were recorded for this clone. The rearrangement joins TRBV5-1 to TRBJ2-2, with D uncertain. The CDR3 sequence is 12 residues long. V was cut by 1 base and J by 6 bases, with 4 bases left in between. Germline lookup yields CDR1 SGHRS and CDR2 YFSETQ. DNA for the CDR3: TGCGCCAGCAGCTTGTATCCCGGGGAGCTGTTTTTT. Protein sequence: CASSLYPGELFF.

The chain employs TRBV27 and TRBJ1-6, with 9 bases fitting TRBD1. The V gene's germline CDR1 is MNHEY and CDR2 SMNVEV (reference sequence). The CDR3 is 14 residues long. V shed 5 bases and J 7 bases; nucleotides not matched to a gene: 3. The CDR3 loop reads CASSPDRGNSPLHF. The CDR3 nucleotides are TGTGCCAGCAGTCCAGACAGGGGGAATTCACCCCTCCACTTT.

The rearrangement links TRBV7-2 to TRBJ2-5, with a tentative D call TRBD2 (7 bases). In germline, CDR1 is SGHTA, CDR2 FQGNSA. The CDR3 has 15 amino acids. V was pared by 1 base and J by 5 bases, with 14 bases between. The CDR3 protein is CASSLGGAGAETQYF. The CDR3 coding sequence is TGTGCCAGCAGCTTAGGAGGGGCGGGGGCGGAGACCCAGTACTTC.

The CDR3 region has the DNA TGTCTAGCGGGAAGGGGCAATGAGCAGTTCTTC. Translation gives CLAGRGNEQFF. V is TRBV5-4 and J is TRBJ2-1, with 9 bases aligning to TRBD2. Germline CDR1 and CDR2: SGHNT and YYREEE (reference sequence). CDR3 size: 11 residues.

This chain uses TRBV15 with TRBJ2-5, with 8 positions matching TRBD2. The CDR3 consists of 16 residues. The germline gives CDR1 LNHNV, CDR2 YYDKDF (reference sequence). The V and J ends lost 3 bases and 2 bases, in that order; junction bases with no gene match: 8. The CDR3 protein is CATSRGNSGVQETQYF. Written as DNA, the CDR3 is TGTGCCACCAGCAGGGGAAATAGCGGGGTTCAAGAGACCCAGTACTTC. Full variable domain (remainder filled in from reference TRBV15 and TRBJ2-5): DAMVIQNPRYQVTQFGKPVTLSCSQTLNHNVMYWYQQKSSQAPKLLFHYYDKDFNNEADTPDNFQSRRPNTSFCFLDIRSPGLGDTAMYLCATSRGNSGVQETQYFGPGTRLLVL.

V and J are TRBV5-1 and TRBJ1-3; the D gene is possibly TRBD1 (6 bases). CDR3 length: 14 residues. CDR1 is SGHRS, CDR2 YFSETQ, per germline. The germline V and J ends were trimmed by 3 bases and 7 bases, with 14 bases remaining between them. CDR3 bases: TGCGCCAGCAGCTCCGATCTGGGGGCTAACACCATATATTTT. Protein: CASSSDLGANTIYF.

V usage is TRBV5-8 and J usage is TRBJ1-4; 7 bases are shared with TRBD1. J gave up 5 bases and V 0 bases, and 7 bases lay outside the gene matches. The CDR3 has 16 residues. From germline, CDR1 is SGHTS and CDR2 YDEGEE. CDR3 protein: CASSLDRGLGNEKLFF. The CDR3 nucleotides read TGTGCCAGCAGCTTGGATAGGGGGCTGGGGAATGAAAAACTGTTTTTT.